This T cell receptor (beta chain) is from a study of cytomegalovirus exposure and HLA in healthy donors. Findings and limits, study-wide: Rare TCR sequences predominated, though certain public TCRs were found in many donors. In a later analysis, the majority of CMV-associated beta chains seemingly showed HLA restriction.

A note on this clone: The antigen remains undetermined. A read error may produce the germline difference seen at one junction end.

In the PCR, 60 Vbeta and 13 Jbeta primers were used. Produced via immunoSEQ multiplex PCR; TCRdb's table is partial and in-frame only. The sample contains under 300,000 clones, 84% of which appear only once. The source of this sequence is a woman in her forties in good health and CMV-seropositive. What was sequenced was PBMCs.

The CDR3 reads CAWSRPGGGGSTIYF. The CDR3 DNA reads TGTGCCTGGAGTAGGCCAGGGGGCGGGGGAAGCACCATATATTTT. The V call is TRBV30, the J call TRBJ1-3; 8 bases agree with TRBD1. Per germline, CDR1 GTSNPN and CDR2 SVGIG (reference sequence). The CDR3 loop spans 15 amino acids.